This TCR beta chain is from a study of shared clonotypes between healthy human individuals (dated by TCRdb to 2018 to 2020). For context, the study as a whole: A few men and two women, aged 18 to 49 years, made up the cohort. Each donor's leukapheresis produced roughly between about 0.9 and 9.5 billion PBMCs. To estimate repertoire size and how much clonotypes are shared between individuals, the study performed deep sequencing of blood TCR repertoires from 4 to 6 healthy adults. For each donor, CD4 naive and CD4 memory were each run on three plates, CD8 naive on two plates, and CD8 memory on one plate. To increase sequencing depth and limit assay-specific biases, TCR repertoire library preparation and sequencing were carried out by different laboratories using diverse techniques.

Healthy HIV-negative adults with no recently reported acute infections or vaccinations were included as donors. Every donor was a Caucasian adult living in Nashville, Tennessee, USA. Magnetic negative selection was used to enrich CD4+ T cells, after which naive cells were positively selected on CD45RA and the negative fraction became the memory subset. Blood was obtained by leukapheresis, after which PBMCs were separated by Ficoll-Histopaque density gradient centrifugation and cryopreserved in liquid nitrogen vapor phase. Purity and quantity of every magnetically sorted T cell population were checked by analytical flow cytometry. Each sorted fraction had its genomic DNA isolated and then quantified by UV absorbance on a Nanodrop 2000c. Overall results and qualifications from the work: Sharing across several donors was observed for about 5% of naive CD4, over 3% of naive CD8, around 2.5% of memory CD4, and roughly 0.4% of memory CD8 clonotypes. Based on pairwise subsampling, the degree of clonotype sharing among donors was expected to be affected by sequencing depth. Naive subsets generally had larger estimated clonotype richness than memory subsets did. Incomplete sequencing was indicated by rarefaction of sorted-subset datasets, despite the large sequencing depth. Clonotypes shared by all four sorted-subset donors showed higher generation probabilities than non-shared clonotypes. The genetic and exposure-history diversity represented was limited by the small number of donors. Only blood was sampled, and tissue TCR repertoires likely differ from those in blood.

As encoded in the germline V gene (reference sequence), CDR1 is MNHEY while CDR2 is SMNVEV. The CDR3 runs 18 residues from the cysteine to the phenylalanine. The sequence is cut down to CDR3 DNA, 54 bases in frame from base 1. At the junction V is shortened by 4 bases and J by 5 bases; bases outside the gene matches: 15. Remarks on this clone: The antigen it recognizes is unknown. Per-nucleotide qualities are absent, and no much larger clonotype sits a single base away.

Using the deep immunoSEQ assay, TCR CDR3 regions were amplified from genomic DNA by multiplex PCR. Genomic DNA extracted from each cell subset was distributed evenly over all wells of several immunoSEQ 96-well plates, and each plate served as one replicate. Each replicate PCR for sorted subsets received 200 ng genomic DNA, equal to roughly 30,000 T cell genomes. Purified libraries were measured with a Qubit 3.0 fluorometer, size-checked on a Bioanalyzer 2100, and measured again with the KAPA Library Quantification kit. A separate single-read 150-cycle Illumina NextSeq 550 flow cell was used to sequence each immunoSEQ 96-well plate. Concerning the study's data processing: The immunoSEQ output contained only junctional sequences without quality scores, so filtering could not match that applied to full-length reads. Sequences were annotated with PyIR, a Python wrapper for IgBLAST v1.9, using IMGT germline references to assign V/J genes and CDR3. Any read was removed if the V/J assignment was weak (E-value above 1e-6), the CDR3 was missing, or the read contained stop codons, out-of-frame junctions, or ambiguous translated residues. V3J clonotypes were defined as sequences sharing the same inferred V gene, J gene, and CDR3 amino acid sequence. The percentage overlap between two repertoires was calculated by dividing the number of shared unique clonotypes by the size of the smaller repertoire. Repertoire richness was assessed with RTK rarefaction, the Chao1 estimator, and Recon v2.1 estimates of unobserved clonotypes. OLGA was used to compute generation probabilities for all TCRbeta clonotypes that the gDNA method yielded from several donors. The source is immuneACCESS, and TCRdb retained only in-frame sequences with V and J called. Part of the clones is not carried over; for the studies checked, unresolved V genes explain less than half of this, and the remainder is unexplained. The DNA was the basis for D and trimming; V, J and clone size are from that table. The sample profile shows some 2.4 million clones; 93% of them were found once. The leading ten clones occupy 0.35% to 0.45% of the sample.

What was sequenced was naive CD4+ T cells from PBMCs. What this sample's cell subset or site label stands for: CD45RA+ positively selected. The rearranged segments are TRBV27 and TRBJ2-1; TRBD2 agrees with 9 junctional bases. The clonotype comes from a man between 18 and 35 years old in good health. Some clones in this sample may be carry-over from other donors' samples. In nucleotide form, the sequence is TGTGCCAGCAGTTCAATTCTAAGACTAGCGGCTTCAAACAATGAGCAGTTCTTC. The encoded protein is CASSSILRLAASNNEQFF.